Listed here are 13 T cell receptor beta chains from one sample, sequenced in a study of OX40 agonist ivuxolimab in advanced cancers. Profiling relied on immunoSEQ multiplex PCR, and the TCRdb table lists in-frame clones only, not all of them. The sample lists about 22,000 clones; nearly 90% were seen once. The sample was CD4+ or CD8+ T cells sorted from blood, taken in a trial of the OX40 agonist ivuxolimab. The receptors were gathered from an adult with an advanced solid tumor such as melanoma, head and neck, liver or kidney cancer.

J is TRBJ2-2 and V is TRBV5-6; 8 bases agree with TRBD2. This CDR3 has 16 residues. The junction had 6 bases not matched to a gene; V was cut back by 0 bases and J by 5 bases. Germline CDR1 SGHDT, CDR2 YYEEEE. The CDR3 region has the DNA TGTGCCAGCAGCTTGGACGGGAGGGCCTTAACCGGGGAGCTGTTTTTT. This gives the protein CASSLDGRALTGELFF.

CDR3 sequence reads: CASSKGYRGRTEAFF. CDR3 bases: TGTGCCAGCAGCAAAGGGTACAGGGGTCGCACTGAAGCTTTCTTT. The chain has TRBV21-1 and TRBJ1-1; TRBD1, as called in the table, went unchecked against the DNA. TRBV21-1 is assigned pseudogene status. The length of the CDR3 is 15 residues.

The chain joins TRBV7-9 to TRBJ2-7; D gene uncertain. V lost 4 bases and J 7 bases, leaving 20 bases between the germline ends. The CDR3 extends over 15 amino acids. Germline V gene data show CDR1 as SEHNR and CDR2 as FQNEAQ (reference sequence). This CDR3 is CASSSTTPASWEQYF. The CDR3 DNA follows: TGTGCCAGCAGCTCTACTACTCCGGCCTCCTGGGAGCAGTACTTC.

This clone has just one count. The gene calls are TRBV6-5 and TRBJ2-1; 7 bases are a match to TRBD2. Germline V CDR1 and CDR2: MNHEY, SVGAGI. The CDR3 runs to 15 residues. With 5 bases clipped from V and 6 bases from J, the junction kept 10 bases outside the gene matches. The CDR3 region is CASSMGGAPFNEQFF. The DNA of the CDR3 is TGTGCCAGCAGTATGGGAGGGGCGCCGTTCAATGAGCAGTTCTTC.

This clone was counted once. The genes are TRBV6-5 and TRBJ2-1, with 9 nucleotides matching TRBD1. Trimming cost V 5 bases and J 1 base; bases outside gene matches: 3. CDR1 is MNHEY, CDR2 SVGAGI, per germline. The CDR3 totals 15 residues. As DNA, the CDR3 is TGTGCCAGCAGTAAACAGGGGGCTTCCTACAATGAGCAGTTCTTC. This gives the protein CASSKQGASYNEQFF.

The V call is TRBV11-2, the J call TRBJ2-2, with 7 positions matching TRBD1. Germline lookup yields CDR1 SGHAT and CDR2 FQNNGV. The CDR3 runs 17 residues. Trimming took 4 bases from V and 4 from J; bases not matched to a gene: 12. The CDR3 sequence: CASSYPHGQATTGELFF. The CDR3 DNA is TGTGCCAGCAGCTATCCCCACGGACAGGCTACCACCGGGGAGCTGTTTTTT.

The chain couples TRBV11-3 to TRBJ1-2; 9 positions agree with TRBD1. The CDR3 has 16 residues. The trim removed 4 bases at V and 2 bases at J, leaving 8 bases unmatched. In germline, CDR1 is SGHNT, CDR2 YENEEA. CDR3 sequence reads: CASSSGQGPLNYGYTF. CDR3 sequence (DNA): TGTGCCAGCAGCTCAGGACAGGGGCCGCTAAACTATGGCTACACCTTC.

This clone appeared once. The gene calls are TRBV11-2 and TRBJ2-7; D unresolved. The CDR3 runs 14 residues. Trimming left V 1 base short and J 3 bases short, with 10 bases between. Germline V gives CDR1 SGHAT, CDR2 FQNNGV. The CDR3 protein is CASSLVDQFYEQYF. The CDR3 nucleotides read TGTGCCAGCAGCTTAGTTGACCAATTCTACGAGCAGTACTTC.

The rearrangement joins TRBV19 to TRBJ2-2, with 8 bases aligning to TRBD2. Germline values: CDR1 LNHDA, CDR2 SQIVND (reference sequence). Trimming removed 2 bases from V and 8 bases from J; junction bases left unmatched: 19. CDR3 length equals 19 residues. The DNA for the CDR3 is TGTGCCAGTAGTATATCACGGTTAACAACGACTAGCGTTCCGGGGGAGCTGTTTTTT. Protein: CASSISRLTTTSVPGELFF.

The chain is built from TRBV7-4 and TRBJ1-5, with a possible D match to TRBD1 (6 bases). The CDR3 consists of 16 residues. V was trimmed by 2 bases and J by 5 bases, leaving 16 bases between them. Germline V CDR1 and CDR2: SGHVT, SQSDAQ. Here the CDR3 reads CASSLFVQGRDQPQHF. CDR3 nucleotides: TGTGCCAGCAGCTTATTTGTACAGGGCAGGGATCAGCCCCAGCATTTT. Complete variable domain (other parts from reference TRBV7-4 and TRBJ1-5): GAGVSQSPRYKVAKRGRDVALRCDSISGHVTLYWYRQTLGQGSEVLTYSQSDAQRDKSGRPSGRFSAERPERSVSTLKIQRTEQGDSAVYLCASSLFVQGRDQPQHFGDGTRLSIL.

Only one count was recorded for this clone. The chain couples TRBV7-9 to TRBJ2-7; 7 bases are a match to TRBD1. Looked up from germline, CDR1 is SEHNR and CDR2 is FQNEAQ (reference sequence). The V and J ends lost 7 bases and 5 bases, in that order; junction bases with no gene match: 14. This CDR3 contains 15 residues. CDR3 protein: CASITGSTGIHEQYF. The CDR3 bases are TGTGCCAGCATCACAGGATCGACAGGGATCCACGAGCAGTACTTC. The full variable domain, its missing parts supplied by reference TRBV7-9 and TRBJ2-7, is DTGVSQNPRHKITKRGQNVTFRCDPISEHNRLYWYRQTLGQGPEFLTYFQNEAQLEKSRLLSDRFSAERPKGSFSTLEIQRTEQGDSAMYLCASITGSTGIHEQYFGPGTRLTVT.

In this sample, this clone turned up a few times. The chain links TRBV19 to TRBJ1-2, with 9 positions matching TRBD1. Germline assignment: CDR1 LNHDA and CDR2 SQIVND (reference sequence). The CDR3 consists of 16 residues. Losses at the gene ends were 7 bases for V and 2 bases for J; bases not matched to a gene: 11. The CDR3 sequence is CASNLGLGTGNYGYTF. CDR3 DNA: TGTGCCAGTAACCTCGGGTTGGGGACAGGGAACTATGGCTACACCTTC.

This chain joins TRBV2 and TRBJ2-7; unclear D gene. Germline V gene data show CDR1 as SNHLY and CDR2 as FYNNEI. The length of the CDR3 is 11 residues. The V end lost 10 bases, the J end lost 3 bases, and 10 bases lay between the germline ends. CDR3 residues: CAMRSGYEQYF. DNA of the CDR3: TGTGCCATGAGGTCCGGCTACGAGCAGTACTTC. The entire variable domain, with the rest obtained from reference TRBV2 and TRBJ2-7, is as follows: EPEVTQTPSHQVTQMGQEVILRCVPISNHLYFYWYRQILGQKVEFLVSFYNNEISEKSEIFDDQFSVERPDGSNFTLKIRSTKLEDSAMYFCAMRSGYEQYFGPGTRLTVT.